Sequencing of this T cell receptor beta chain was carried out in a study of T cell clonality in common variable immunodeficiency. General study findings and limits: CVID subjects showed higher TCRbeta clonality than healthy controls. What drives increased CVID clonality needs T cell subpopulation sequencing. CVID subjects shared fewer TCRbeta clones than healthy controls did. Links between repertoire features and CVID complications were heterogeneity-limited.

This clone was seen only a few times. Its antigen is unknown. The read halts 3 residues ahead of the CDR3 end, with the missing end drawn from the germline J gene. Libraries were prepared by immunoSEQ multiplex PCR; TCRdb keeps only in-frame clonotypes and omits some of them. The sample shows approximately 46,000 clones, none of them appearing just once. Deletions cut 10 bases from V and 0 bases from J, with 16 bases between. Germline V gene lookup returns CDR1 WSHSY and CDR2 SAAADI. The CDR3 is 14 residues long. Input material: peripheral blood mononuclear cells. This sequence originates from a person aged 18 to 75 in good health. The gene calls are TRBV10-2 and TRBJ2-7; D gene ambiguous. This chain's CDR3 is CATLVPASSYEQYF. The covered CDR3 bases are TGCGCCACCCTCGTCCCAGCTAGCTCCTACGAG.